This T cell receptor beta chain was captured in a study of blood T cell repertoires in COVID-19. CDR3 length: 14 amino acids. Original data processing: By means of reference gene primer amplification, nucleated cell counts were estimated. The assay was immunoSEQ multiplex PCR, and TCRdb's table has in-frame clones only and misses some. Clonal size and the V and J genes are those of that table, whereas D and trimming came from the DNA. The repertoire includes about 36,000 clones, about three quarters of them detected once, and 33% sits in the top ten. The rearrangement links TRBV21-1 to TRBJ2-7; TRBD2, the table's D call, was not compared with the DNA. TRBV21-1 is recorded as a pseudogene. This TCR was recovered from a man in his sixties with acute or convalescent COVID-19. Specimen: peripheral blood. The CDR3 DNA is TGTGCCAGCCGCGATGGGACTAGCGGTTACGAGCAGTACTTC. Its translation is CASRDGTSGYEQYF.